Listed here are 13 T cell receptor beta chains from one sample, sequenced in a study of blood T cells in healthy people across ages. A second PCR, run for about 7 to 12 cycles, used a sample-barcoded 5' primer plus a J-beta primer mix. TCRdb processed the 5' RACE reads anew with MiXCR; each CDR3 protein has one entry. The sample lists some 920,000 distinct CDR3 sequences; just over 50% were seen once. Input material: blood. The receptor source for this set is a woman aged 60 to 75 in good health.

This chain uses TRBV7-8 with TRBJ2-5; D may match TRBD1 or TRBD2 (5 bases each). The CDR3 sequence is 15 residues long. Germline V gene lookup returns CDR1 SGHVS and CDR2 FQNEAQ. V lost 2 bases and J 11 bases, leaving 21 bases between the germline ends. The CDR3 bases are TGTGCCAGCAGCTTATCGCGGGCCATGGGGGATGAGCAGTACTTC. Encoded protein: CASSLSRAMGDEQYF.

A single count supports this clonotype. This sequence joins TRBV11-2 and TRBJ2-3; TRBD2 matches at 7 bases. Germline assignment: CDR1 SGHAT and CDR2 FQNNGV. V shed 3 bases and J 4 bases; nucleotides not matched to a gene: 7. The CDR3 is 15 amino acids. The CDR3 bases are TGTGCCAGCAGCTTCACTAGCGCGGACGCAGATACGCAGTATTTT. Its protein is CASSFTSADADTQYF.

V is TRBV20-1 and J is TRBJ1-2, with 9 bases identical to TRBD1. This CDR3 is 14 amino acids long. After removal of 2 bases from V and 8 bases from J, the junction contained 9 bases not matched to a gene. CDR1 is DFQATT and CDR2 is SNEGSKA in the germline V gene (reference sequence). CDR3: CSARNLQGAGGYTF. As DNA, the CDR3 is TGCAGTGCTAGAAACCTACAGGGGGCGGGGGGCTACACCTTC.

The rearrangement joins TRBV19 to TRBJ1-2; D is uncertain. V lost 7 bases to trimming and J lost 4 bases, with 19 bases between them. This CDR3 comprises 15 residues. Germline values: CDR1 LNHDA, CDR2 SQIVND (reference sequence). CDR3 coding DNA: TGTGCCAGTATTAAAAAGAGAGGGCGCAGCTATGGCTACACCTTC. As protein: CASIKKRGRSYGYTF.

This clonotype was recorded a few times. The chain is built from TRBV2 and TRBJ2-7; 10 bases map to TRBD2. Germline loops: CDR1 SNHLY, CDR2 FYNNEI. V trimming: 7 bases; J trimming: 3 bases; junction bases outside the gene matches: 12. This CDR3 comprises 16 residues. The CDR3, as DNA: TGTGCCAGCATCCCTCAGGGACTAGCGCGGGGCTACGAGCAGTACTTC. Protein: CASIPQGLARGYEQYF.

As concerns this clonotype: The germline gene is not matched at one end of the junction; a read error may be the cause. This chain links TRBV4-1 with TRBJ2-4, with 14 bases matching TRBD2. The end of the DNA is better explained by TRBJ2-7, so the J call may be wrong. This CDR3 has 17 amino acids. Germline-derived CDR1 and CDR2 are MGHRA and YSYEKL. CDR3 bases: TGCGCCTGCAGCCCCACCGGACTAGCGGGAGGTTGGTACGAGCAGTACTTC. Encoded protein: CACSPTGLAGGWYEQYF.

This clonotype was seen more than once but under ten times. The chain links TRBV4-1 to TRBJ2-3, with D perhaps TRBD1 (5 bases). V was cut by 0 bases and J by 5 bases, with 12 bases left in between. CDR3 size: 15 residues. Germline lookup yields CDR1 MGHRA and CDR2 YSYEKL. The CDR3 DNA reads TGCGCCAGCAGCCAAGAGGCTGTCCAGGGAGATACGCAGTATTTT. Translated, it gives CASSQEAVQGDTQYF.

This rearrangement joins TRBV5-1 to TRBJ2-5; D uncertain. The CDR3 has 13 residues. CDR1 and CDR2 from the germline V gene are SGHRS and YFSETQ. The V gene lost 4 bases and the J gene lost 1 base, with 8 bases spanning the gap. The CDR3 region has the DNA TGCGCCAGCAGCAACGACGGCCAAGAGACCCAGTACTTC. It codes for CASSNDGQETQYF.

This chain uses TRBV6-2 or TRBV6-3 with TRBJ2-1; 10 bases are a match to TRBD2. Trimming took 4 bases from V and 9 from J; bases not matched to a gene: 15. Germline V gene data show CDR1 as MNHEY and CDR2 as SVGEGT. CDR3 length: 17 residues. The CDR3 DNA reads as TGTGCCAGCAGTTTTGAAGCGGGAGGGCCTCTCATTCCTGAGCAGTTCTTC. This gives the protein CASSFEAGGPLIPEQFF.

The CDR3 DNA reads TGTGCCAGCAGCCAAGAATTAGCGGGAGTGCAAGCAGATACGCAGTATTTT. Its translation is CASSQELAGVQADTQYF. V usage is TRBV3-1 and J usage is TRBJ2-3; 9 nucleotides agree with TRBD2. V shed 0 bases, J shed 4 bases, and the junction held 8 bases outside the gene matches. Germline CDR1 LGHDT, CDR2 YNNKEL (reference sequence). The CDR3 has 17 residues.

This rearrangement joins TRBV2 to TRBJ2-1; TRBD1 aligns across 9 bases. The end of the DNA fits TRBJ2-7 better, so the J call may be wrong. CDR3 length: 12 residues. CDR1 and CDR2 from the germline V gene are SNHLY and FYNNEI. The DNA for the CDR3 is TGTGCCAGCAGTATGACAGGGGGTGAGCAGTACTTC. This codes for CASSMTGGEQYF.

This clonotype was observed a few times. J is TRBJ2-7 and V is TRBV12-3 or TRBV12-4; no reliable D call. Trimming cost V 6 bases and J 5 bases, with 11 bases left between them. This CDR3 has 12 amino acids. CDR3 region: CASSRLVHEQYF. CDR3 in DNA: TGTGCCAGCAGCCGTCTAGTCCACGAGCAGTACTTC.

This clonotype was seen once. The chain recombines TRBV6-5 with TRBJ1-5; possible D gene TRBD1, 5 bases. The CDR3 is made up of 14 amino acids. Between the trimmed V and J ends, which lost 4 bases and 7 bases, there was a span of 14 bases. The germline V gene has CDR1 MNHEY and CDR2 SVGAGI. In DNA, the CDR3 is TGTGCCAGCAGTTCGAGGCGGGGCCACCAGCCCCAGCATTTT. Its protein product is CASSSRRGHQPQHF.